This T cell receptor beta chain originates from a study of T-cell memory formation after mild COVID-19. Across the study: TCR clusters were mostly donor specific.

This clonotype has at least ten counts. The antigen remains unidentified. Germline V gene data show CDR1 as SGHAT and CDR2 as FQNNGV. Unmatched junction bases numbered 7, after V lost 4 bases and J lost 5 bases. The CDR3 is 15 amino acids. Constant-segment primers served in 5'RACE that generated TCR alpha and TCR beta cDNA libraries bearing sample barcodes and UMIs. TCRdb re-analysed the 5' RACE reads in MiXCR, keeping a single row per CDR3 protein. The data hold around 200,000 distinct CDR3 sequences, with approximately 10% observed a single time. Findings and caveats of the study: Second-wave clones peaking on day 37 lacked confirmed SARS-CoV-2 specificity. From day 15 to 85, contracting clones were balanced between CD4 and CD8, whereas later expanders leaned toward CD4+.

The rearrangement joins TRBV11-2 to TRBJ2-5; 10 nucleotides align to TRBD2. Sequencing input: PBMCs or a T cell subset sorted from them (not recorded which). This receptor was taken from a man younger than 35 who had mild COVID-19 (a few samples of this study predate the infection). Cell type and time point are not known. This chain's CDR3 is CASSYSGGDRETQYF. The DNA for the CDR3 is TGTGCCAGCAGCTACAGCGGGGGGGACCGGGAGACCCAGTACTTC.